A single sample gave rise to the 10 T cell receptor beta chains below, sequenced in a study of CD8 T cells in ankylosing spondylitis. MiXCR, run by TCRdb on the 5' RACE reads, gives a single entry per CDR3 protein. The sample records about 130,000 distinct CDR3 sequences, roughly 9% being singletons. Sequencing used blood, either unsorted or a sorted T cell fraction (not recorded which). All receptors come from a male donor with ankylosing spondylitis or in good health (not recorded which).

There are many counts of this clonotype. The chain uses TRBV15 and TRBJ2-1; TRBD2 matches 11 bases. Germline V CDR1 and CDR2: LNHNV, YYDKDF (reference sequence). This CDR3 spans 14 amino acids. With V trimmed by 3 bases and J by 13 bases, 8 bases remained unmatched. This CDR3 reads CATSSGLAGGGQFF. DNA for the CDR3: TGTGCCACCAGCAGCGGCCTAGCGGGAGGTGGACAGTTCTTC. Variable domain in full (rest from reference TRBV15 and TRBJ2-1): DAMVIQNPRYQVTQFGKPVTLSCSQTLNHNVMYWYQQKSSQAPKLLFHYYDKDFNNEADTPDNFQSRRPNTSFCFLDIRSPGLGDTAMYLCATSSGLAGGGQFFGPGTRLTVL.

This clonotype appeared a few times. The chain uses TRBV7-2 and TRBJ2-3; D ambiguous. V lost 4 bases to trimming and J lost 2 bases, with 7 bases between them. Looked up from germline, CDR1 is SGHTA and CDR2 is FQGNSA. The CDR3 contains 13 residues. For the CDR3, the DNA is TGTGCCAGCAGCTCGCCCATCACAGATACGCAGTATTTT. Protein sequence: CASSSPITDTQYF. The full variable domain, rest sourced from reference TRBV7-2 and TRBJ2-3, is GAGVSQSPSNKVTEKGKDVELRCDPISGHTALYWYRQSLGQGLEFLIYFQGNSAPDKSGLPSDRFSAERTGGSVSTLTIQRTQQEDSAVYLCASSSPITDTQYFGPGTRLTVL.

This clonotype has at least ten counts. The chain joins TRBV10-3 to TRBJ1-5; D gene ambiguous. Germline CDR1 ENHRY, CDR2 SYGVKD. The CDR3 consists of 12 residues. Trimming took 5 bases from V and 5 from J, leaving 7 bases between them. CDR3 bases: TGTGCCATCAGTCAAGGTGATCAGCCCCAGCATTTT. Protein sequence: CAISQGDQPQHF.

This clonotype was seen repeatedly, ten times or more. This sequence joins TRBV20-1 and TRBJ2-5; D is unclear. This CDR3 region has 11 residues. CDR1 DFQATT and CDR2 SNEGSKA come from the germline V gene (reference sequence). The germline V and J ends were trimmed by 7 bases and 0 bases, with 6 bases remaining between them. The CDR3 DNA reads as TGCAGTGTAGAAGACCAAGAGACCCAGTACTTC. Translated, it gives CSVEDQETQYF.

This clonotype showed up just a few times. The chain has TRBV3-1 and TRBJ2-7; 8 bases map to TRBD1. The CDR3 spans 15 residues. The junction had 7 bases not matched to a gene; V was cut back by 2 bases and J by 4 bases. Germline V gives CDR1 LGHDT, CDR2 YNNKEL (reference sequence). CDR3 DNA: TGTGCCAGCAGCCAACAAGGACAGGGTGGTTACGAGCAGTACTTC. The encoded protein is CASSQQGQGGYEQYF.

The table lists this clonotype with a few counts. This chain connects TRBV27 to TRBJ1-4; TRBD1 matches 8 bases. CDR3 length equals 15 residues. Germline values: CDR1 MNHEY, CDR2 SMNVEV (reference sequence). J lost 8 bases, V lost 6 bases, and 11 bases had no gene match. CDR3 in amino acids: CASRRNQGAGEKLFF. The CDR3 DNA follows: TGTGCCAGCAGGAGAAATCAGGGGGCTGGAGAAAAACTGTTTTTT. Complete variable domain (other parts from reference TRBV27 and TRBJ1-4): EAQVTQNPRYLITVTGKKLTVTCSQNMNHEYMSWYRQDPGLGLRQIYYSMNVEVTDKGDVPEGYKVSRKEKRNFPLILESPSPNQTSLYFCASRRNQGAGEKLFFGSGTQLSVL.

This clonotype was picked up many times. The chain's CDR3 is CASSLVAGVNTEAFF. The CDR3 region has the DNA TGCGCCAGCAGCTTGGTGGCAGGGGTAAACACTGAAGCTTTCTTT. The chain couples TRBV5-1 to TRBJ1-1; the D gene is possibly TRBD1 (6 bases). This CDR3 region has 15 residues. V was shortened by 0 bases and J by 2 bases, with 11 bases between the two germline ends. The germline gives CDR1 SGHRS, CDR2 YFSETQ. Variable domain in full (rest from reference TRBV5-1 and TRBJ1-1): KAGVTQTPRYLIKTRGQQVTLSCSPISGHRSVSWYQQTPGQGLQFLFEYFSETQRNKGNFPGRFSGRQFSNSRSEMNVSTLELGDSALYLCASSLVAGVNTEAFFGQGTRLTVV.

This clonotype was observed at least ten times. The V gene is TRBV5-1, the J gene TRBJ2-3, with D perhaps TRBD1 or TRBD2 (5 bases each). The V end was cut by 0 bases, the J end by 2 bases, with 13 bases between. The CDR3 totals 16 residues. Germline V gene lookup returns CDR1 SGHRS and CDR2 YFSETQ. The CDR3 region is CASSLVWAGTTDTQYF. The CDR3 DNA is TGCGCCAGCAGCTTGGTCTGGGCAGGGACCACAGATACGCAGTATTTT.

Of note for this clonotype: A read error may account for a junction end that differs from germline. CDR3 sequence (DNA): TGTGCCATCAGCCCCAGGGCGAACACCGGGGAGCTGTTTTTT. Translating gives CAISPRANTGELFF. The J gene is TRBJ2-2, the V gene TRBV4-2; possibly TRBD1 for D (5 bases). This CDR3 region has 14 residues. The V gene's germline CDR1 is LGHNA and CDR2 YNFKEQ.

In its sample, this clonotype was seen once. V and J are TRBV5-8 and TRBJ1-5, with TRBD1 matching 9 bases. Germline CDR1 is SGHTS and CDR2 is YDEGEE. The CDR3 has 16 residues. V was pared by 2 bases and J by 2 bases, with 5 bases of the junction left unmatched. The CDR3 region is CASSLPGQGRNQPQHF. CDR3 in DNA: TGTGCCAGCAGCTTACCGGGACAGGGACGCAATCAGCCCCAGCATTTT.